These 32 T cell receptor beta chains came from one sample sequenced in a study of shared clonotypes between healthy human individuals. Assay used: immunoSEQ multiplex PCR; TCRdb lists only in-frame clones, some missing. This sample carries 2.5 million or so clones, around 94% of them seen once, and the ten largest clones take around 0.14%. Source material: naive CD4+ T cells sorted from blood. As to subset: CD45RA+ positively selected. Source of these receptors: a man in his late teens or twenties in good health.

The V gene is TRBV7-9, the J gene TRBJ1-5; 9 bases map to TRBD1. The CDR3 is 16 amino acids. Germline lookup yields CDR1 SEHNR and CDR2 FQNEAQ (reference sequence). The V gene end was trimmed by 5 bases and the J gene end by 1 base; junction bases not matched to a gene: 6. CDR3 nucleotide sequence: TGTGCCAGCAGCAACGCGGGACAGGGAAGCAATCAGCCCCAGCATTTT. Protein: CASSNAGQGSNQPQHF.

V and J are TRBV10-3 and TRBJ1-3, with D maybe TRBD1 (5 bases). The germline gives CDR1 ENHRY, CDR2 SYGVKD. The CDR3 length is 14 residues. V gave up 3 bases and J gave up 8 bases, with 14 bases separating them. CDR3 loop: CAISEPPGAHTIYF. The CDR3 bases are TGTGCCATCAGTGAACCCCCCGGGGCGCACACCATATATTTT.

This clone showed up just once. The chain joins TRBV5-6 to TRBJ1-2; 7 nucleotides agree with TRBD1. This CDR3 contains 15 residues. Looked up from germline, CDR1 is SGHDT and CDR2 is YYEEEE. Trimming at V came to 3 bases and at J to 2 bases, leaving 7 bases not matched to a gene. As DNA, the CDR3 is TGTGCCAGCAGCTGGTGGGACAGACCCAACTATGGCTACACCTTC. Encoded protein: CASSWWDRPNYGYTF.

The chain joins TRBV21-1 to TRBJ2-6; no DNA check was done on the table's D call, TRBD2. TRBV21-1 constitutes a pseudogene. This CDR3 is built from 16 residues. This CDR3 is CASVRWGGSGANVLTF. Here the CDR3 DNA reads TGTGCCAGCGTTCGTTGGGGGGGCTCTGGGGCCAACGTCCTGACTTTC.

The chain recombines TRBV27 with TRBJ2-3, with D perhaps TRBD2 (5 bases). CDR1 is MNHEY and CDR2 is SMNVEV in the germline V gene (reference sequence). The CDR3 totals 15 residues. The V end lost 5 bases, the J end lost 1 base, and 13 bases lay between the germline ends. CDR3 sequence reads: CASSGAAVRTDTQYF. In nucleotides, the CDR3 is TGTGCCAGCAGTGGAGCGGCGGTCCGCACAGATACGCAGTATTTT.

The rearrangement uses TRBV2 and TRBJ2-2, with 7 bases identical to TRBD1. The germline CDR1 and CDR2 sequences are SNHLY and FYNNEI. The CDR3 sequence is 14 residues long. Losses at the gene ends were 8 bases for V and 10 bases for J; bases not matched to a gene: 13. CDR3 amino acids: CASGFPGQLEELFF. CDR3 nucleotide sequence: TGTGCCAGCGGCTTCCCGGGACAGTTGGAGGAGCTGTTTTTT. The entire variable domain, with the rest obtained from reference TRBV2 and TRBJ2-2, is as follows: EPEVTQTPSHQVTQMGQEVILRCVPISNHLYFYWYRQILGQKVEFLVSFYNNEISEKSEIFDDQFSVERPDGSNFTLKIRSTKLEDSAMYFCASGFPGQLEELFFGEGSRLTVL.

This chain joins TRBV19 and TRBJ1-4, with 7 bases lining up with TRBD1. The trim removed 4 bases at V and 4 bases at J, leaving 6 bases unmatched. From germline, CDR1 is LNHDA and CDR2 SQIVND (reference sequence). This CDR3 has 15 amino acids. This CDR3 reads CASSTVQGGNEKLFF. The CDR3 nucleotides read TGTGCCAGTAGTACCGTGCAGGGGGGTAATGAAAAACTGTTTTTT.

J is TRBJ2-2 and V is TRBV5-4, with D hard to call. V was clipped by 3 bases and J by 5 bases, with 14 bases between them. This CDR3 is 15 amino acids long. The germline V gene has CDR1 SGHNT and CDR2 YYREEE (reference sequence). The CDR3 bases are TGTGCCAGCAGCTCCCGTCCCGGCCCAACCGGGGAGCTGTTTTTT. Its protein is CASSSRPGPTGELFF.

The chain couples TRBV30 to TRBJ2-3; D is uncertain. Germline CDR1 is GTSNPN and CDR2 is SVGIG (reference sequence). The CDR3 loop spans 14 amino acids. The V end lost 8 bases, the J end lost 5 bases, and 20 bases lay between the germline ends. The CDR3 DNA sequence: TGTGCCCGACGGGCGGTCGGAGCACAAGATACGCAGTATTTT. Its translation: CARRAVGAQDTQYF.

The chain joins TRBV5-4 to TRBJ1-6; no reliable D call. Trimming left V 0 bases short and J 7 bases short, with 5 bases between. The germline V gene has CDR1 SGHNT and CDR2 YYREEE (reference sequence). The CDR3 is made up of 13 amino acids. CDR3 loop: CASSLDRNSPLHF. CDR3 bases: TGTGCCAGCAGCTTGGACAGAAATTCACCCCTCCACTTT.

This clone appeared a single time. The gene calls are TRBV6-5 and TRBJ2-7, with D possibly matching TRBD1 (6 bases). Germline V gene lookup returns CDR1 MNHEY and CDR2 SVGAGI. This CDR3 region has 15 residues. V was trimmed by 5 bases and J by 4 bases, leaving 18 bases between them. Written as DNA, the CDR3 is TGTGCCAGCAGTAGGGACCTTTATCAGGGGTACGAGCAGTACTTC. It encodes CASSRDLYQGYEQYF.

The rearrangement uses TRBV19 and TRBJ1-3; TRBD1 might be the D (5 bases). Germline V lookup: CDR1 LNHDA, CDR2 SQIVND (reference sequence). The CDR3 contains 16 residues. Deletions cut 5 bases from V and 0 bases from J, with 14 bases between. CDR3 amino acids: CASSAPAGSSGNTIYF. The CDR3 DNA sequence: TGTGCCAGTAGTGCCCCCGCAGGGAGCTCTGGAAACACCATATATTTT.

This clone occurred once. V is TRBV2 and J is TRBJ1-4; 8 bases match TRBD1. V lost 4 bases to trimming and J lost 8 bases; unmatched junction nucleotides: 9. In germline, CDR1 is SNHLY, CDR2 FYNNEI. The CDR3 has 15 amino acids. In nucleotides, the CDR3 is TGTGCCAGCAGTGGGATAGACAGGGGAGGGGAAAAACTGTTTTTT. It translates to CASSGIDRGGEKLFF.

This clone was seen just once. This chain uses TRBV6-5 with TRBJ2-7; 12 bases agree with TRBD2. Per germline, CDR1 MNHEY and CDR2 SVGAGI. The ends lost 7 bases at V and 2 bases at J; junction bases unmatched: 3. The CDR3 covers 14 residues. DNA of the CDR3: TGTGCCAGCAAACGACTAGCGGGAGCCTACGAGCAGTACTTC. The encoded protein is CASKRLAGAYEQYF.

V is TRBV5-1 and J is TRBJ1-2, with 9 bases fitting TRBD1. Trimming cost V 4 bases and J 6 bases; bases outside gene matches: 7. The CDR3 is 14 residues long. The germline V gene encodes CDR1 SGHRS and CDR2 YFSETQ. The CDR3 DNA sequence: TGCGCCAGCAGCCCACAGGGGGCATCGAATGGCTACACCTTC. Translated: CASSPQGASNGYTF. Full variable domain (remainder filled in from reference TRBV5-1 and TRBJ1-2): KAGVTQTPRYLIKTRGQQVTLSCSPISGHRSVSWYQQTPGQGLQFLFEYFSETQRNKGNFPGRFSGRQFSNSRSEMNVSTLELGDSALYLCASSPQGASNGYTFGSGTRLTVV.

The chain combines TRBV25-1 with TRBJ1-5; possible D gene TRBD1, 6 bases. Germline V gives CDR1 MGHDK, CDR2 SYGVNS. The CDR3 totals 14 residues. V was pared by 1 base and J by 5 bases, with 9 bases between. In nucleotides, the CDR3 is TGTGCCAGCAGTGAATCCCACAGGGATCAGCCCCAGCATTTT. This gives the protein CASSESHRDQPQHF.

The gene calls are TRBV7-9 and TRBJ2-6, with D perhaps matching TRBD2 (5 bases). CDR1 and CDR2 from the germline V gene are SEHNR and FQNEAQ (reference sequence). V lost 4 bases to trimming and J lost 4 bases, with 11 bases between them. This CDR3 contains 15 residues. In DNA, the CDR3 is TGTGCCAGCAGCTATCGGGGAGCGGGGGCCAACGTCCTGACTTTC. Translating gives CASSYRGAGANVLTF.

CDR3 region: CASSLTRKGAQETQYF. The CDR3 nucleotides read TGTGCCAGCAGCCTAACCCGGAAGGGGGCCCAAGAGACCCAGTACTTC. The rearrangement links TRBV7-9 to TRBJ2-5, with 7 bases that match TRBD1. Germline V gene data show CDR1 as SEHNR and CDR2 as FQNEAQ (reference sequence). V lost 5 bases and J lost 1; bases outside the gene matches: 10. This CDR3 region has 16 residues.

This chain connects TRBV30 to TRBJ2-7, with 7 bases that match TRBD1. The CDR3 is 14 residues long. Germline V gene sequence: CDR1 GTSNPN, CDR2 SVGIG (reference sequence). V trimming: 0 bases; J trimming: 1 base; junction bases outside the gene matches: 3. CDR3 nucleotide sequence: TGTGCCTGGAGTGTATCGGACAGGTCCTACGAGCAGTACTTC. This translates into CAWSVSDRSYEQYF.

As regards this clone: An end of the junction differs from the germline gene, which may be a read error. The rearrangement links TRBV2 to TRBJ2-5, with a weak D call TRBD1 (5 bases). Germline assignment: CDR1 SNHLY and CDR2 FYNNEI. The CDR3 has 11 amino acids. The CDR3 nucleotides are TGTGCCAGCGTCGGACACGAGCTAAGGAACTTC. Protein: CASVGHELRNF.

J is TRBJ2-1 and V is TRBV6-6; D perhaps matches TRBD2 (5 bases). This CDR3 has 12 amino acids. Trimming shortened V by 7 bases and J by 7 bases, and 11 bases separated the two germline ends. Germline V gene data show CDR1 as MNHNY and CDR2 as SVGAGI (reference sequence). The CDR3 reads CASTGTGNEQFF. The CDR3 DNA reads TGTGCCAGCACTGGTACGGGGAATGAGCAGTTCTTC.

V gene TRBV6-6 combines with J gene TRBJ1-3, with D perhaps TRBD1 (5 bases). Per germline, CDR1 MNHNY and CDR2 SVGAGI (reference sequence). Trimming cost V 2 bases and J 7 bases, with 12 bases left between them. This CDR3 spans 14 amino acids. In DNA form, the CDR3 reads TGTGCCAGCAGTTACGATGGGAGGGGTAACACCATATATTTT. As protein: CASSYDGRGNTIYF.

To note about this clone: The sample carries other DNA sequences with the same CDR3. The chain recombines TRBV19 with TRBJ1-5; D call uncertain. V lost 1 base and J lost 0, with 4 bases in between. This CDR3 comprises 14 residues. The germline V gene encodes CDR1 LNHDA and CDR2 SQIVND (reference sequence). CDR3 loop: CASSIADSNQPQHF. For the CDR3, the DNA is TGTGCCAGTAGTATAGCCGATAGCAATCAGCCCCAGCATTTT.

The chain combines TRBV10-2 with TRBJ1-4; possible D gene TRBD1, 6 bases. Germline-derived CDR1 and CDR2 are WSHSY and SAAADI. V gave up 5 bases and J gave up 0 bases, with 10 bases separating them. This CDR3 spans 15 amino acids. DNA for the CDR3: TGCGCCAGCAGTCGGGACACCACAACTAATGAAAAACTGTTTTTT. It codes for CASSRDTTTNEKLFF.

This chain links TRBV5-6 with TRBJ2-7; D unresolved. Germline V gene sequence: CDR1 SGHDT, CDR2 YYEEEE. Trimming took 0 bases from V and 4 from J, leaving 8 bases between them. The CDR3 has 13 amino acids. The CDR3 DNA reads as TGTGCCAGCAGCTTGGCCACTCCGTACGAGCAGTACTTC. Residues: CASSLATPYEQYF.

This chain connects TRBV9 to TRBJ1-6; D unclear. CDR1 and CDR2 (germline): SGDLS, YYNGEE. Trimming took off 4 bases at V and 6 bases at J, with 8 bases between the two ends. CDR3 size: 13 residues. This CDR3 reads CASSLELNSPLHF. As DNA, the CDR3 is TGTGCCAGCAGCTTAGAACTTAATTCACCCCTCCACTTT.

The rearrangement joins TRBV21-1 to TRBJ2-7; TRBD2 is taken as the D call from the table, unchecked against the DNA. TRBV21-1 is labeled a pseudogene. This CDR3 has 15 residues. The CDR3 loop is CASSRGTSGTYEQYF. CDR3 coding DNA: TGTGCCAGCAGCCGAGGGACTAGCGGGACCTACGAGCAGTACTTC.

The chain is built from TRBV19 and TRBJ1-1, with D hard to call. The germline V and J ends were trimmed by 3 bases and 0 bases, with 11 bases remaining between them. CDR1 and CDR2 from the germline V gene are LNHDA and SQIVND (reference sequence). The CDR3 has 15 amino acids. Here the CDR3 DNA reads TGTGCCAGTAGTATCCAGACGGGGATGAACACTGAAGCTTTCTTT. As protein: CASSIQTGMNTEAFF.

The chain couples TRBV19 to TRBJ1-4; D is unresolved. The V end lost 8 bases, the J end lost 4 bases, and 11 bases lay between the germline ends. The CDR3 sequence is 13 residues long. Germline V gives CDR1 LNHDA, CDR2 SQIVND (reference sequence). Here the CDR3 DNA reads TGTGCCAGTCGAAGAGGACTTAATGAAAAACTGTTTTTT. Protein product: CASRRGLNEKLFF.

This chain uses TRBV18 with TRBJ1-6; 7 nucleotides match TRBD1. The length of the CDR3 is 16 residues. Germline assignment: CDR1 KGHSH and CDR2 LQKENI. Unmatched junction bases numbered 10, after V lost 2 bases and J lost 9 bases. The CDR3 nucleotides are TGTGCCAGCTCACCATATAAAAACAGGGGTGGTTCACCCCTCCACTTT. It yields the protein CASSPYKNRGGSPLHF.

The chain couples TRBV10-3 to TRBJ2-3; TRBD1 is a possible D gene (6 bases). The V end was cut by 7 bases, the J end by 0 bases, with 14 bases between. Germline V gene sequence: CDR1 ENHRY, CDR2 SYGVKD. The CDR3 is 15 amino acids. The CDR3 DNA is TGTGCCATCACCGCAGGGGTTGCTAGCACAGATACGCAGTATTTT. Encoded protein: CAITAGVASTDTQYF.

The chain has TRBV29-1 and TRBJ1-1; D gene unclear. Germline V lookup: CDR1 SQVTM, CDR2 ANQGSEA. V lost 1 base, J lost 5 bases, and 11 bases lay in between. There are 13 residues in the CDR3. CDR3 sequence: CSVEGRLQTEAFF. In DNA, the CDR3 is TGCAGCGTTGAAGGTCGTCTGCAGACTGAAGCTTTCTTT.